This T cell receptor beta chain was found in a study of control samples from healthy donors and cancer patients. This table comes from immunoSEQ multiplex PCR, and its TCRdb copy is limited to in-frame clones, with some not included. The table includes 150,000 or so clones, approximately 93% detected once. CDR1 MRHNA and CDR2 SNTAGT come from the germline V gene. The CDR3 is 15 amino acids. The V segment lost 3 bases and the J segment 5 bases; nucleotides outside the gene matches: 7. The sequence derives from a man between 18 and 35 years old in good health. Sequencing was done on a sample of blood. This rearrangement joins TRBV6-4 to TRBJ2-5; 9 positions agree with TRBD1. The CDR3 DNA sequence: TGTGCCAGCAGTGAAACAGGGGGCGCATTGGAGACCCAGTACTTC. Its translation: CASSETGGALETQYF.